This T cell receptor (beta chain) comes out of a study of radiotherapy plus CTLA-4 blockade in lung cancer. Study at large: Patients showed objective responses in 15% to 20% of cases and disease control in under 40%. Points from the study as a whole: Interferon-beta and early blood T cell clone dynamics reportedly predicted response best. Expansion of tumor-derived TCR clones was observed in blood after radiotherapy plus ipilimumab.

With ipilimumab providing CTLA-4 blockade, focal radiation was administered to patients who had chemo-refractory metastatic non-small-cell lung cancer. Worth noting for this clone: The antigen remains unidentified.

Assay: immunoSEQ multiplex PCR; the TCRdb copy retains only in-frame clones and omits some. The sample carries approximately 32,000 clones, roughly 71% recorded once. Trimming pared 3 bases from V and 4 bases from J, leaving 18 bases between. The length of the CDR3 is 16 residues. The germline CDR1 and CDR2 sequences are MGHRA and YSYEKL. The starting material was peripheral blood, obtained from a patient treated with radiotherapy plus ipilimumab. The clonotype originates from a human donor with non-small cell lung cancer who had stable disease on radiotherapy plus ipilimumab. The genes are TRBV4-1 and TRBJ1-2; D perhaps matches TRBD1 (6 bases). The CDR3 spells CASSQTIQGPVYGYTF. Written as DNA, the CDR3 is TGCGCCAGCAGCCAGACAATTCAGGGGCCCGTCTATGGCTACACCTTC.